The 16 T cell receptor beta chains listed next were all sequenced from one sample in a study of T cell repertoires in cytomegalovirus infection. TCRdb processed the reads anew with MiXCR; each CDR3 protein has one entry. The sample holds under 850,000 distinct CDR3 sequences, 35% to 45% seen once. Sequenced input: PBMCs. The receptor source for this set is a human donor in good health (CMV status not recorded). Some clones in this sample may be carry-over from other donors' samples.

V gene TRBV7-4 combines with J gene TRBJ1-1; D is possibly TRBD1 (5 bases). In germline, CDR1 is SGHVT, CDR2 SQSDAQ. The V and J ends lost 4 bases and 4 bases respectively, with 10 bases between them. The CDR3 runs to 13 residues. CDR3 nucleotide sequence: TGTGCCAGCAGCTCCTCAGGGCTCACTGAAGCTTTCTTT. As protein: CASSSSGLTEAFF.

Comment on this clonotype: The conserved phenylalanine or tryptophan is not found at the CDR3 terminus, so this likely reflects a read error. J is TRBJ2-7 and V is TRBV4-1; 9 bases align to TRBD2. J gave up 2 bases and V 0 bases, and 5 bases lay outside the gene matches. Germline V gene data show CDR1 as MGHRA and CDR2 as YSYEKL. The CDR3 totals 16 residues. The CDR3 sequence is CASSQDGGGVTYEQYI. CDR3 coding DNA: TGCGCCAGCAGCCAAGATGGCGGGGGGGTAACCTACGAGCAGTACATC.

This chain connects TRBV7-6 to TRBJ2-5, with D possibly being TRBD1 (6 bases). CDR3 length equals 15 residues. The V gene's germline CDR1 is SGHVS and CDR2 FNYEAQ. V dropped 5 bases and J dropped 0 bases, with 13 bases sitting between them. DNA for the CDR3: TGTGCCAGCAGCCATCCGGACAGCCACCAAGAGACCCAGTACTTC. Translated, it gives CASSHPDSHQETQYF.

The V call is TRBV28, the J call TRBJ1-5; possibly TRBD1 for D (5 bases). CDR1 and CDR2 (germline): MDHEN, SYDVKM. The CDR3 covers 14 residues. The ends were cut back, 3 bases at V and 2 bases at J, with 8 bases in the middle. The CDR3, as DNA: TGTGCCAGCAGTTTGATCAGGGGCAATCAGCCCCAGCATTTT. Translating gives CASSLIRGNQPQHF.

The CDR3 region is CASSPVLPGRNQYF. In nucleotides, the CDR3 is TGTGCCAGCAGCCCCGTGCTACCGGGGAGGAATCAGTACTTC. The genes are TRBV27 and TRBJ2-7; possibly TRBD2 for D (6 bases). The CDR3 runs to 14 residues. Germline V CDR1 and CDR2: MNHEY, SMNVEV (reference sequence). V lost 6 bases and J 10 bases, leaving 22 bases between the germline ends.

The V and J genes are TRBV11-2 and TRBJ2-7; tentative D call: TRBD2 (8 bases). The V and J ends lost 10 bases and 7 bases respectively, with 20 bases between them. From germline, CDR1 is SGHAT and CDR2 FQNNGV. The CDR3 is 13 amino acids. The CDR3 DNA is TGTGCCACCGGGAGGGCCAGGGGGAGTGAGCAGTACTTC. Translated: CATGRARGSEQYF. The entire variable domain, with the rest obtained from reference TRBV11-2 and TRBJ2-7, is as follows: EAGVAQSPRYKIIEKRQSVAFWCNPISGHATLYWYQQILGQGPKLLIQFQNNGVVDDSQLPKDRFSAERLKGVDSTLKIQPAKLEDSAVYLCATGRARGSEQYFGPGTRLTVT.

The CDR3 loop is CASSPLGQSFGNTIYF. The CDR3 coding sequence is TGTGCCAGCAGTCCACTAGGACAGTCCTTTGGAAACACCATATATTTT. The chain has TRBV28 and TRBJ1-3; possibly TRBD1 for D (6 bases). The CDR3 is 16 residues long. Per the germline V gene, CDR1 is MDHEN and CDR2 is SYDVKM. V was clipped by 5 bases and J by 3 bases, with 17 bases between them.

The rearrangement uses TRBV5-1 and TRBJ1-5; D gene uncertain. This CDR3 region has 17 residues. V lost 3 bases, J lost 0 bases, and 16 bases lay in between. Per the germline V gene, CDR1 is SGHRS and CDR2 is YFSETQ. The CDR3 DNA sequence: TGCGCCAGCAGCTCGGCCCTACTTAGGGATAGCAATCAGCCCCAGCATTTT. Its protein is CASSSALLRDSNQPQHF.

The chain is built from TRBV27 and TRBJ2-1; 12 positions match TRBD2. The V segment lost 4 bases and the J segment 5 bases; nucleotides outside the gene matches: 9. The germline gives CDR1 MNHEY, CDR2 SMNVEV (reference sequence). The CDR3 sequence is 17 residues long. The CDR3, as DNA: TGTGCCAGCAGTTCCGCCCGACTAGCGGGAGTGAACAATGAGCAGTTCTTC. It is translated as CASSSARLAGVNNEQFF.

The rearrangement uses TRBV19 and TRBJ2-1; D unresolved. Trimming took off 3 bases at V and 5 bases at J, with 8 bases between the two ends. Looked up from germline, CDR1 is LNHDA and CDR2 is SQIVND (reference sequence). The CDR3 covers 13 residues. The CDR3 DNA reads TGTGCCAGTAGTATTGGGCTTGACAATGAGCAGTTCTTC. Amino acids: CASSIGLDNEQFF.

This sequence joins TRBV2 and TRBJ1-6; D gene ambiguous. The CDR3 spans 17 residues. Trimming shortened V by 6 bases and J by 0 bases, and 15 bases separated the two germline ends. Germline V lookup: CDR1 SNHLY, CDR2 FYNNEI. In DNA form, the CDR3 reads TGTGCCAGCAGCGATCCCCGGATCGGCTCCTATAATTCACCCCTCCACTTT. This gives the protein CASSDPRIGSYNSPLHF.

The V call is TRBV9, the J call TRBJ1-1, with D perhaps TRBD1 (6 bases). Germline V gives CDR1 SGDLS, CDR2 YYNGEE. Trimming took off 0 bases at V and 1 base at J, with 10 bases between the two ends. The CDR3 covers 15 residues. CDR3 amino acids: CASSVGGARNTEAFF. The CDR3, as DNA: TGTGCCAGCAGCGTAGGGGGGGCGCGGAACACTGAAGCTTTCTTT.

The gene calls are TRBV4-1 and TRBJ1-1; D not certain. Trimming cost V 1 base and J 1 base, with 10 bases left between them. CDR3 length equals 15 residues. Germline V gene lookup returns CDR1 MGHRA and CDR2 YSYEKL. CDR3 sequence reads: CASSQGPDPNTEAFF. In DNA form, the CDR3 reads TGCGCCAGCAGCCAAGGCCCAGATCCGAACACTGAAGCTTTCTTT.

This CDR3 reads CASKSGLAGGLEQYF. Here the CDR3 DNA reads TGTGCCAGCAAGTCCGGGTTGGCTGGAGGGCTCGAGCAGTACTTC. The chain is built from TRBV27 and TRBJ2-7; TRBD2 is a possible D gene (6 bases). Germline loops: CDR1 MNHEY, CDR2 SMNVEV (reference sequence). The length of the CDR3 is 15 residues. Trimming pared 7 bases from V and 6 bases from J, leaving 22 bases between.

The chain has TRBV7-6 and TRBJ2-7; D gene uncertain. V was cut by 0 bases and J by 6 bases, with 27 bases left in between. This CDR3 is 19 amino acids long. Per the germline V gene, CDR1 is SGHVS and CDR2 is FNYEAQ. The CDR3 is CASSLALRAPESPFFEQYF. The CDR3 DNA reads as TGTGCCAGCAGCTTAGCGCTCCGGGCTCCGGAATCCCCTTTTTTCGAGCAGTACTTC.

The chain recombines TRBV7-6 with TRBJ2-1; TRBD2 is a possible D gene (6 bases). This CDR3 is 14 amino acids long. Trimming removed 7 bases from V and 7 bases from J, with 17 bases in between. Germline CDR1 and CDR2: SGHVS and FNYEAQ. This CDR3 is CASTETAEGNEQFF. CDR3 in DNA: TGTGCCAGCACCGAAACAGCGGAGGGGAATGAGCAGTTCTTC.